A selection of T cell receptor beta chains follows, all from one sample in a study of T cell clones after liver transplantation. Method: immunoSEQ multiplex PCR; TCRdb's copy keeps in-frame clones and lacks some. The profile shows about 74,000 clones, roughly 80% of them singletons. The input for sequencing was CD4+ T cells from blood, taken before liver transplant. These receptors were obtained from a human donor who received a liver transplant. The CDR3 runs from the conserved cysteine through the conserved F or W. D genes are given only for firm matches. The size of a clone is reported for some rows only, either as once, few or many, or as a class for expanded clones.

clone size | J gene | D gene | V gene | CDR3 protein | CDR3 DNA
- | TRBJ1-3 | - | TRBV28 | CASSSGVVNTIYF | TGTGCCAGCAGTTCCGGGGTGGTAAACACCATATATTTT
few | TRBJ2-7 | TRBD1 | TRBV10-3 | CAIRGGQGDVNEQYF | TGTGCCATCAGGGGGGGACAGGGGGACGTGAACGAGCAGTACTTC
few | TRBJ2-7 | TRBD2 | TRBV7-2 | CASSTPGTMQYF | TGTGCCAGCAGCACCCCCGGGACTATGCAGTACTTC
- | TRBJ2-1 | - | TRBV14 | CASSPGWATSYNEQFF | TGTGCCAGCAGCCCTGGGTGGGCGACTTCCTACAATGAGCAGTTCTTC
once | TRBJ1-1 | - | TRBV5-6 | CASSLGWGRGNTEAFF | TGTGCCAGCAGCTTGGGCTGGGGACGTGGGAACACTGAAGCTTTCTTT
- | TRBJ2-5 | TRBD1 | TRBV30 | CACPVGQGGETQYF | TGTGCCTGTCCTGTCGGACAGGGTGGGGAGACCCAGTACTTC
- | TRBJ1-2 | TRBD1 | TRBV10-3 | CAIQETGGRGGYTF | TGTGCCATCCAAGAGACAGGGGGCCGTGGGGGCTACACCTTC
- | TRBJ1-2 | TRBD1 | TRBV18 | CASSQGQGNTQGYTF | TGTGCCAGCTCTCAGGGACAGGGTAATACTCAAGGCTACACCTTC
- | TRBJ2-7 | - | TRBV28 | CASSPGSYRREQYF | TGTGCCAGCAGTCCCGGATCGTATCGGCGGGAGCAGTACTTC
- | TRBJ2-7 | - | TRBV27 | CASSEQGTNYEQYF | TGTGCCAGCAGTGAACAGGGGACTAACTACGAGCAGTACTTC
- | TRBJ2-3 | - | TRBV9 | CASSVLPEGTSDTQYF | TGTGCCAGCAGCGTACTCCCGGAGGGAACGTCAGATACGCAGTATTTT
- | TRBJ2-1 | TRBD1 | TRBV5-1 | CASAGGTGAFRVYNEQFF | TGCGCCAGCGCTGGAGGGACAGGGGCATTCAGAGTCTACAATGAGCAGTTCTTC
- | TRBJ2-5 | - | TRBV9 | CASSVGGETQYF | TGTGCCAGCAGCGTAGGGGGGGAGACCCAGTACTTC
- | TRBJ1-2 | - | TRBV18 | CASSPTDSKGGYTF | TGTGCCAGCTCACCTACCGATAGCAAGGGAGGCTACACCTTC
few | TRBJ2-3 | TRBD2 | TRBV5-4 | CASSSTGTSSFTDTQYF | TGTGCCAGCAGCTCGACTGGGACTAGCAGTTTCACAGATACGCAGTATTTT
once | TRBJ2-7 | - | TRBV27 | CASSLSGTVPYEQYF | TGTGCCAGCAGTTTATCAGGGACCGTTCCCTACGAGCAGTACTTC
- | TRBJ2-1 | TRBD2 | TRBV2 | CASRAGTSASREQFF | TGTGCCAGCCGGGCCGGGACTAGTGCCTCGAGAGAGCAGTTCTTC
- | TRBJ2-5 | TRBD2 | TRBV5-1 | CASSPTSGETQYF | TGCGCCAGCAGCCCGACTAGCGGGGAGACCCAGTACTTC
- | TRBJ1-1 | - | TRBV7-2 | CASSNRVTEAFF | TGTGCCAGCAGCAACAGGGTGACTGAAGCTTTCTTT
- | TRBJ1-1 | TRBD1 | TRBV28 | CASSSQQGAFEAFF | TGTGCCAGCAGTTCTCAACAGGGGGCATTTGAAGCTTTCTTT
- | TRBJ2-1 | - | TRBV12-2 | CASRVTISNEQFF | TGTGCAAGTCGCGTCACTATAAGCAATGAGCAGTTCTTC
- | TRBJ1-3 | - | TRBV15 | CATSRDYGGGNTIYF | TGTGCCACCAGCAGAGATTATGGCGGGGGAAACACCATATATTTT
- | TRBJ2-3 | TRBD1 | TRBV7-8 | CASSSRPGQGTDTQYF | TGTGCCAGCAGCTCTCGACCGGGACAGGGCACAGATACGCAGTATTTT
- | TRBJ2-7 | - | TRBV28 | CASKAGGQAYEQYF | TGTGCCAGCAAAGCTGGGGGGCAGGCCTACGAGCAGTACTTC
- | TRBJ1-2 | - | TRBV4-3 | CASSQDPGRTNYGYTF | TGCGCCAGCAGCCAAGACCCGGGACGGACTAACTATGGCTACACCTTC
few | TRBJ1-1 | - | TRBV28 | CASSLQAGWTEAFF | TGTGCCAGCAGTTTACAGGCAGGTTGGACTGAAGCTTTCTTT
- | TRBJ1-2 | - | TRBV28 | CASSRNDITGLGGYTF | TGTGCCAGCAGCCGAAACGATATTACAGGCCTCGGAGGCTACACCTTC
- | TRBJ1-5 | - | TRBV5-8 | CASTLGHNRNNQPQHF | TGTGCCAGCACCCTGGGACATAACCGAAACAATCAGCCCCAGCATTTT